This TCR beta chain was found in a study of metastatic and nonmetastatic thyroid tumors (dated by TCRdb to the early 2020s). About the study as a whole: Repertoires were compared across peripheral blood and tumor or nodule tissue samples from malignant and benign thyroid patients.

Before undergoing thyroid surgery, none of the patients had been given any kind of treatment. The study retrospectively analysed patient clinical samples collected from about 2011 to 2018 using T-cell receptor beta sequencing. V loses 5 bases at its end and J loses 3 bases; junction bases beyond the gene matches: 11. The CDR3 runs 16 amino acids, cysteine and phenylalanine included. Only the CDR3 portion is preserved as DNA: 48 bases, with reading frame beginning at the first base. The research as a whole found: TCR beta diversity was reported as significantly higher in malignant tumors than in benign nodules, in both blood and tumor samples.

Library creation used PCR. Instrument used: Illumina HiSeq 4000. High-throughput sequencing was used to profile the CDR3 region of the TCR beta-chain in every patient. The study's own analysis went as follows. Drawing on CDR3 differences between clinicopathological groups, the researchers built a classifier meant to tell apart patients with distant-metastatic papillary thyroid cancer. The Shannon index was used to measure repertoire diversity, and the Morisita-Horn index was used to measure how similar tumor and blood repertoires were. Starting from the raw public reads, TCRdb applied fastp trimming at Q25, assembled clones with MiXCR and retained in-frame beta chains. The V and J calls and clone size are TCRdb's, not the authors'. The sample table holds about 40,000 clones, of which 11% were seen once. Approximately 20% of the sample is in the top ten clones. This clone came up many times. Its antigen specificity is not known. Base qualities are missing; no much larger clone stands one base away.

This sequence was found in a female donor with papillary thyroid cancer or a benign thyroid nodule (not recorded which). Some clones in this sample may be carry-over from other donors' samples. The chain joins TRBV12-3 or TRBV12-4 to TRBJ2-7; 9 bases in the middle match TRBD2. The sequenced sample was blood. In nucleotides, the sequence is TGTGCCAGCAGTCCCGTAGGGGCGGGAGGGATCTACGAGCAGTACTTC. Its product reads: CASSPVGAGGIYEQYF.